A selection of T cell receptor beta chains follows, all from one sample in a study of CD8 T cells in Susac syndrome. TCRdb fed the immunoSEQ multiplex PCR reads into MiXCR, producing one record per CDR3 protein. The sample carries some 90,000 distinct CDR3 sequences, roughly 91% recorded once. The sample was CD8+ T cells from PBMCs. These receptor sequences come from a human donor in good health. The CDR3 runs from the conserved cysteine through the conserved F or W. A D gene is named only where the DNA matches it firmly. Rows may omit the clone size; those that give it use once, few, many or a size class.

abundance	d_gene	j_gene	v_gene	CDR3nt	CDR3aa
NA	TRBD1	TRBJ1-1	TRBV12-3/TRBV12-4	TGTGCCAGCAGATCTACAGGGGGCACTGAAGCTTTCTTT	CASRSTGGTEAFF
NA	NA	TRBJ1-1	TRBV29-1	TGCAGCGTTGAAGGAGGCTTAGGGGAGACTGAAGCTTTCTTT	CSVEGGLGETEAFF
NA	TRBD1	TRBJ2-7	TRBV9	TGTGCCAGCAGCGTTCGGTCGGGGACAGGGTTTGACGAGCAGTACTTC	CASSVRSGTGFDEQYF
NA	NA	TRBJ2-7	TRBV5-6	TGTGCCAGCAGCCCCATCGGGCGGGATAGAATATCCTACGAGCAGTACTTC	CASSPIGRDRISYEQYF
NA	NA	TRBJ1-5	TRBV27	TGTGCCAGCAGTTTATTCTATGGAGATAGCAATCAGCCCCAGCATTTT	CASSLFYGDSNQPQHF
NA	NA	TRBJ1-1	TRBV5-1	TGCGCCAACAGCGCGTGGGGGCGGGACACTGAAGCTTTCTTT	CANSAWGRDTEAFF
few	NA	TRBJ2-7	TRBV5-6	TGTGCCAGCAGCTTGGTCAACGAGCAGTACTTC	CASSLVNEQYF
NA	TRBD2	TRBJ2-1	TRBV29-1	TGCAGCGTTGGGACTAGCGGGGTTCAGTACAATGAGCAGTTCTTC	CSVGTSGVQYNEQFF
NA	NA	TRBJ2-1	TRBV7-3	TGTGCCAGCAGCTACCCGGGACGTGAGCAGTTCTTC	CASSYPGREQFF
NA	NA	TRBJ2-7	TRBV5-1	TGCGCCAGCAGACCAGGGGCCCCCTACGAGCAGTACTTC	CASRPGAPYEQYF
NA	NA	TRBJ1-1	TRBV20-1	TGCAGTGCTAGTGGAGGGGCCCTACACACTGAAGCTTTCTTT	CSASGGALHTEAFF
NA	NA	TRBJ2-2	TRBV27	TGTGCCAGCAGTTCTCTACAGGACACCGGGGAGCTGTTTTTT	CASSSLQDTGELFF
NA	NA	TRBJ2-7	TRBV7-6	TGTGCCAACCACAGGGACCCCTACGAGCAGTACTTC	CANHRDPYEQYF
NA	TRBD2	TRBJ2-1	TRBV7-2	TGTGCCAGCAGCCCAACTAGCGGGCTTAATGAGCAGTTCTTC	CASSPTSGLNEQFF
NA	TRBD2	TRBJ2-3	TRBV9	TGTGCCAGCAGCGCCTCCGGGACTAGCGATACGCAGTATTTT	CASSASGTSDTQYF
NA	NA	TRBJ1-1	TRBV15	TGTGCCACCAGAAATGAGGGCACTGAAGCTTTCTTT	CATRNEGTEAFF
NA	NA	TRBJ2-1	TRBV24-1	TGTGCCACCAGTCCCTCGCACGGCCCAGGAGGGGAGACCTACAATGAGCAGTTCTTC	CATSPSHGPGGETYNEQFF
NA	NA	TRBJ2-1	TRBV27	TGTGCCAGCAGTTTATCGGGAAGGCCCCACAATGAGCAGTTCTTC	CASSLSGRPHNEQFF
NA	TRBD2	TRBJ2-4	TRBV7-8	TGTGCCAGCAGCTTAAAGGCGGGGGGGCGGATCGAAGCCAAAAACATTCAGTACTTC	CASSLKAGGRIEAKNIQYF
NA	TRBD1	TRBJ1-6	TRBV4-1	TGCGCCAGCAGCCAAGAGTGGGACAGAACTTATTCACCCCTCCACTTT	CASSQEWDRTYSPLHF
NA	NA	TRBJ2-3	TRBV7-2	TGTGCCAGCAGCTTAGAAAGCTTCTACACAGATACGCAGTATTTT	CASSLESFYTDTQYF
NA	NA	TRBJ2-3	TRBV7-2	TGTGCCAGCAGCTCCGCCGGGACCCGCACAGATACGCAGTATTTT	CASSSAGTRTDTQYF
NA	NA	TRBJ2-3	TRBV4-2	TGTGCCAGCAGCCAAGATACAGATACGCAGTATTTT	CASSQDTDTQYF